This entry features one T cell receptor beta chain sequence. Its antigen remains unidentified. The data belong to a study of T cell responses to AZD1222 COVID-19 vaccine. Sequenced by immunoSEQ multiplex PCR; TCRdb stores in-frame clones only, minus some. The profile shows tens of thousands of clones, around 87% of them singletons. The CDR3 contains 15 residues. J gave up 7 bases and V 5 bases, and 11 bases lay outside the gene matches. The germline gives CDR1 SGHTA, CDR2 FQGNSA. Study conclusions and caveats: Donors in the cohort were predominantly white British and more often female, and clonal diversity was possibly underestimated.

The sample in question was peripheral blood, obtained on day 0 of AZD1222 vaccination. The chain recombines TRBV7-2 with TRBJ1-2; 9 bases are shared with TRBD1. The clonotype was recovered from an adult in good health. CDR3 DNA: TGTGCCAGCAGCCCTGGGACAGGGACCCCGGTTGGCTACACCTTC. Its translation is CASSPGTGTPVGYTF.